The clone carrying this T cell receptor (beta chain) was seen a single time. Its antigen is unidentified. This entry comes from a study of T-cell memory formation after mild COVID-19. General study findings and limits: Clones contracting day 15 to 85 were balanced CD4/CD8; later expanders leaned CD4+. Researchers could not confirm that second-wave clones peaking on day 37 targeted SARS-CoV-2. Memory from before infection featured some responding clones, which suggests cross-reactive memory joined.

From 5'RACE with constant-segment primers came TCR alpha and TCR beta cDNA libraries that carried sample barcodes and UMIs. TCRdb used MiXCR to reprocess the 5' RACE reads, holding one entry per CDR3 protein. Of fewer than 700,000 distinct CDR3 sequences in the sample, less than 25% were seen once. The sequence was collected from an adult woman who had mild COVID-19 (a few samples of this study predate the infection). Cell type and time point are not known. Sequences were obtained from PBMCs or a T cell subset sorted from them (not recorded which).

The CDR3 nucleotides are TGTGCCAGCAGTCTACAGGGGATCGAGACCCAGTACTTC. The encoded protein is CASSLQGIETQYF. The chain uses TRBV27 and TRBJ2-5, with 7 bases fitting TRBD1. Germline values: CDR1 MNHEY, CDR2 SMNVEV (reference sequence). Germline trimming cut 5 bases from V and 5 bases from J; bases unmatched to any gene: 5. CDR3 length: 13 residues.